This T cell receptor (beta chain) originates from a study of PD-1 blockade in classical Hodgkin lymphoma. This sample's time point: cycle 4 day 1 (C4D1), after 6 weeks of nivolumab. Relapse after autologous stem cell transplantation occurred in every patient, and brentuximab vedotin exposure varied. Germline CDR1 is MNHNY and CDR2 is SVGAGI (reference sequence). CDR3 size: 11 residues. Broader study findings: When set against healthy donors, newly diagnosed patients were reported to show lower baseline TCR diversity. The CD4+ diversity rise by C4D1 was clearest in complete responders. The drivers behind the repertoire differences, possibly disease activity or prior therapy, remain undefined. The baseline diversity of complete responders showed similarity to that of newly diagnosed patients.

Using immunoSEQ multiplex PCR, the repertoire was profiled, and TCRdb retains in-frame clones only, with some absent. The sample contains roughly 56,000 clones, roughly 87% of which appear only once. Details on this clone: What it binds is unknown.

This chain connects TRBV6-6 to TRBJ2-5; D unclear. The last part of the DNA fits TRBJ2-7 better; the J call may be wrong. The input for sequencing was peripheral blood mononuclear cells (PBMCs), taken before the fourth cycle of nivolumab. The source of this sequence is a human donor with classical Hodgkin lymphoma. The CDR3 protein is CASSSRDEQYF. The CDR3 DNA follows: TGTGCCAGCAGTAGTCGGGACGAGCAGTACTTC.